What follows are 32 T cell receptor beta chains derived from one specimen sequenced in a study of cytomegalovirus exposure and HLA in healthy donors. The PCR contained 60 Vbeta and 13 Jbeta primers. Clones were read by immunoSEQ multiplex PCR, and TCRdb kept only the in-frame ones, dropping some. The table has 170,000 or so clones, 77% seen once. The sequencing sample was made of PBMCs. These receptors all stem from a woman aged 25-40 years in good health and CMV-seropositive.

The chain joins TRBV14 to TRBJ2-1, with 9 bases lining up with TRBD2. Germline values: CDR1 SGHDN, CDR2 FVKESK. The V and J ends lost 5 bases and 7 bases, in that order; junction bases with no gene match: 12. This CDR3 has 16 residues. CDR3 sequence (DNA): TGTGCCAGCAGCAACATCGGGGCGGGAGGGCAAAATGAGCAGTTCTTC. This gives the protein CASSNIGAGGQNEQFF.

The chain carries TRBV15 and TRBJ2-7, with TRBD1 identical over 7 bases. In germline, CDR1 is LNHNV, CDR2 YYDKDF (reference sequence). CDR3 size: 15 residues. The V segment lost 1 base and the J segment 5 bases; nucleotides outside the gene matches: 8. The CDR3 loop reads CATSRANEGAHEQYF. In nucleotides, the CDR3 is TGTGCCACCAGCAGAGCTAACGAGGGGGCCCACGAGCAGTACTTC.

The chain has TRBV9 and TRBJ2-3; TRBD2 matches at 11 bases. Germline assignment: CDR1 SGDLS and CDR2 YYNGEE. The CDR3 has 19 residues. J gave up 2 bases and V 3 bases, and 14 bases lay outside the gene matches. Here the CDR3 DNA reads TGTGCCAGCAGCGAAGACCTGCCCGGGACTAGCGGAGCCACAGATACGCAGTATTTT. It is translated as CASSEDLPGTSGATDTQYF.

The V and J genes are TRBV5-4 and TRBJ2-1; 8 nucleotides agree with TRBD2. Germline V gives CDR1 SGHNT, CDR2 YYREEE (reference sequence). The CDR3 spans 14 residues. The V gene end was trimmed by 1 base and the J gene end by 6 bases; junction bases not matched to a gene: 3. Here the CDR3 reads CASSLFGTSNEQFF. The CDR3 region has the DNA TGTGCCAGCAGCTTGTTCGGGACTAGCAATGAGCAGTTCTTC.

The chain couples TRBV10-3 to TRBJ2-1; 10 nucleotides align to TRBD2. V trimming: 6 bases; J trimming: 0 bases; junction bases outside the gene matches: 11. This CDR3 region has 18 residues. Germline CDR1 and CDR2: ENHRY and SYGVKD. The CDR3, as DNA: TGTGCCATCAGCGGATCTGGGGCTAGCGGGAGCTCCTACAATGAGCAGTTCTTC. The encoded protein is CAISGSGASGSSYNEQFF.

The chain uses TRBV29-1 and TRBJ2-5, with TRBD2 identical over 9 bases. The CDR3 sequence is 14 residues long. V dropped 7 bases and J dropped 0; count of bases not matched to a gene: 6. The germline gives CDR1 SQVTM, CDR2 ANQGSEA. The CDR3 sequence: CSALTSGNQETQYF. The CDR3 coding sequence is TGCAGCGCCCTGACTAGCGGAAACCAAGAGACCCAGTACTTC.

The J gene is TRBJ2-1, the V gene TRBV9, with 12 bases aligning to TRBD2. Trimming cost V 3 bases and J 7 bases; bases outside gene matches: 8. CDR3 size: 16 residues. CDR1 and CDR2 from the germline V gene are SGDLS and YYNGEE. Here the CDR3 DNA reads TGTGCCAGCAGCGGACGACTAGCGGGAGTAGGTAATGAGCAGTTCTTC. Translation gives CASSGRLAGVGNEQFF.

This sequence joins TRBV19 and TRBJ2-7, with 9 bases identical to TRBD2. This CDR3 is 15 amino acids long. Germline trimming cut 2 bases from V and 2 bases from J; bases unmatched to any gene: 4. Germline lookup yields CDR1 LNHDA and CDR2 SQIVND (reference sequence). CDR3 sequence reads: CASSIRLAEPYEQYF. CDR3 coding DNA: TGTGCCAGTAGTATAAGACTAGCGGAACCCTACGAGCAGTACTTC.

DNA of the CDR3: TGCGCCAGCAGCTCACAGGGGCCGGGGGAGACCCAGTACTTC. Its translation: CASSSQGPGETQYF. The chain employs TRBV5-1 and TRBJ2-5; 7 bases are shared with TRBD1. The V gene's germline CDR1 is SGHRS and CDR2 YFSETQ. The CDR3 spans 14 residues. V shed 3 bases and J 5 bases; nucleotides not matched to a gene: 7.

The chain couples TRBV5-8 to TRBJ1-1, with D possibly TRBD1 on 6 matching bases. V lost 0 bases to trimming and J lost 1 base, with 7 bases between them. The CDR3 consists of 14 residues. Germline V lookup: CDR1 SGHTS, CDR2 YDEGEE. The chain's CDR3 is CASSLVRGNTEAFF. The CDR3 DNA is TGTGCCAGCAGCTTGGTCAGGGGGAACACTGAAGCTTTCTTT.

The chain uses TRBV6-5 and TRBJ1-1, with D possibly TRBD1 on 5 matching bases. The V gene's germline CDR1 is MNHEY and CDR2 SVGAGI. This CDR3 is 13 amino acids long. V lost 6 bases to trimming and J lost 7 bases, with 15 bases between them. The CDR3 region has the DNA TGTGCCAGCAGCCCTCAGGGTTATGGTGAAGCTTTCTTT. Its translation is CASSPQGYGEAFF.

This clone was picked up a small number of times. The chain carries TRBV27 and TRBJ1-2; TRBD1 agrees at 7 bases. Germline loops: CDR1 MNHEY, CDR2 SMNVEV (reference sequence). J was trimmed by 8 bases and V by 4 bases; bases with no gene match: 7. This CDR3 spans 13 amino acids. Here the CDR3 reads CASSSEGARGYTF. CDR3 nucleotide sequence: TGTGCCAGCAGTTCAGAGGGGGCGCGGGGCTACACCTTC.

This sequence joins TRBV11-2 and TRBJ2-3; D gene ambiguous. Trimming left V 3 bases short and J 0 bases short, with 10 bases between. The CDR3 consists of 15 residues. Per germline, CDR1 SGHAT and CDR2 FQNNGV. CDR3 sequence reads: CASSLSPASTDTQYF. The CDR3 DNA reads TGTGCCAGCAGCTTGAGCCCTGCGAGCACAGATACGCAGTATTTT.

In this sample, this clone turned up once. This CDR3 reads CASSLSRTNEKLFF. The CDR3 DNA reads as TGTGCCAGCAGTTTATCCAGGACTAATGAAAAACTGTTTTTT. The chain is built from TRBV28 and TRBJ1-4; no reliable D call. Trimming cost V 1 base and J 2 bases, with 5 bases left between them. The CDR3 covers 14 residues. CDR1 MDHEN and CDR2 SYDVKM come from the germline V gene.

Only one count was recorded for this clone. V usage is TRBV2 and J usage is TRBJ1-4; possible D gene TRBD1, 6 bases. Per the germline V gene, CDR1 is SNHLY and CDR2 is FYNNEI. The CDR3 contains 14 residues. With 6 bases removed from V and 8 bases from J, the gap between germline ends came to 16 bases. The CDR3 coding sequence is TGTGCCAGCAGACCAGAACAGGGATACGAAAAACTGTTTTTT. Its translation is CASRPEQGYEKLFF.

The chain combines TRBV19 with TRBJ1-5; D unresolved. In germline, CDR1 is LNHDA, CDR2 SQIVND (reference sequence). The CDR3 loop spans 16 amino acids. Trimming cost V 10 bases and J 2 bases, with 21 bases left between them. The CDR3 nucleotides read TGTGCCACCTCGCAAATAGACCGAGGAGGCAATCAGCCCCAGCATTTT. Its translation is CATSQIDRGGNQPQHF.

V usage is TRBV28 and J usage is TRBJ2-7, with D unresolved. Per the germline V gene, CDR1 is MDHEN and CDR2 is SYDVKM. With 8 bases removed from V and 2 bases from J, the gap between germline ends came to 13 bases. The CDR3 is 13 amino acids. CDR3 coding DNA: TGTGCCAGCCTTGGTCCGTCTACCTACGAGCAGTACTTC. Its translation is CASLGPSTYEQYF.

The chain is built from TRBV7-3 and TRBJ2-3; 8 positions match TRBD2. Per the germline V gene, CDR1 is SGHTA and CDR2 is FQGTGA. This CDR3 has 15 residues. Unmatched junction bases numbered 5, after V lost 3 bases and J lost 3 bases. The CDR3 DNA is TGTGCCAGCAGCTTTGAAGCGGGAGCGACAGATACGCAGTATTTT. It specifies CASSFEAGATDTQYF.

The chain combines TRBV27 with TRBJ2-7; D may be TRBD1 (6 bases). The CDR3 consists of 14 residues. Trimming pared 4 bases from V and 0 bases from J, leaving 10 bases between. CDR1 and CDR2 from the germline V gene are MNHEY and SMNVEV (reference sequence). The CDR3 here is CASSSTGSSYEQYF. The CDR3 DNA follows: TGTGCCAGCAGTTCAACAGGGAGCTCCTACGAGCAGTACTTC.

The DNA of the CDR3 is TGTGCCAGCAGTCCTATCGGGACAGGGTCCCTAGAGTCGGAAAAACTGTTTTTT. Residues: CASSPIGTGSLESEKLFF. The chain joins TRBV28 to TRBJ1-4, with TRBD1 matching 9 bases. The CDR3 runs to 18 residues. Germline V gene lookup returns CDR1 MDHEN and CDR2 SYDVKM. The J segment lost 8 bases and the V segment lost 5 bases, leaving 18 bases of the junction unmatched.

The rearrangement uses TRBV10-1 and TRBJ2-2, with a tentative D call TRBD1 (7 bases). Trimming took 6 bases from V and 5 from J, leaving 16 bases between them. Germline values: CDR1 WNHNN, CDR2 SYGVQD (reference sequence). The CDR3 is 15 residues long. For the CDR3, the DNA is TGCGCCAGCAGGGGTGGCAGGGGGGAGACCGGGGAGCTGTTTTTT. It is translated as CASRGGRGETGELFF.

CDR3 residues: CASSVGDRNTEAFF. CDR3 sequence (DNA): TGTGCCAGCAGCGTCGGGGACAGGAACACTGAAGCTTTCTTT. The genes are TRBV9 and TRBJ1-1; 7 nucleotides match TRBD1. The CDR3 loop spans 14 amino acids. With V trimmed by 2 bases and J by 1 base, 2 bases remained unmatched. The germline gives CDR1 SGDLS, CDR2 YYNGEE.

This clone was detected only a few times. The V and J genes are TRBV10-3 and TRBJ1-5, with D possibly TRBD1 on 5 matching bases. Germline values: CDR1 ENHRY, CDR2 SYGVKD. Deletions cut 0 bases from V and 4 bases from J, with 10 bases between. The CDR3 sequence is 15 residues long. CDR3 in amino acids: CAISESIRGNQPQHF. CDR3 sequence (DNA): TGTGCCATCAGTGAGTCGATTCGGGGGAATCAGCCCCAGCATTTT.

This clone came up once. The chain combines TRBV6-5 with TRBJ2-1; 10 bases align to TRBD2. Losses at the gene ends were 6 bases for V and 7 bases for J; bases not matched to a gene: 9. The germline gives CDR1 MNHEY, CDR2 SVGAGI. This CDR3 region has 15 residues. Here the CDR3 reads CASRILAGVTNEQFF. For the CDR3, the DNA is TGTGCCAGCAGAATCCTAGCGGGAGTTACAAATGAGCAGTTCTTC.

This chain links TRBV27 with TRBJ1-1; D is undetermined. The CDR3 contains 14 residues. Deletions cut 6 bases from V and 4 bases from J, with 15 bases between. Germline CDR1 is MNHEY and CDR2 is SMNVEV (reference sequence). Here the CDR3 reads CASRGGSLGTEAFF. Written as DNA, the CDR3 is TGTGCCAGCAGAGGCGGGTCTCTCGGCACTGAAGCTTTCTTT.

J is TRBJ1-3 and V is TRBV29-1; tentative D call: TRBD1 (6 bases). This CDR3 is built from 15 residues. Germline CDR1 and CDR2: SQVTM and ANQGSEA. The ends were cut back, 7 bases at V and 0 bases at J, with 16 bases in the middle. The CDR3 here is CSAGTPNPSGNTIYF. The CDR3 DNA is TGCAGCGCCGGGACACCCAACCCCTCTGGAAACACCATATATTTT.

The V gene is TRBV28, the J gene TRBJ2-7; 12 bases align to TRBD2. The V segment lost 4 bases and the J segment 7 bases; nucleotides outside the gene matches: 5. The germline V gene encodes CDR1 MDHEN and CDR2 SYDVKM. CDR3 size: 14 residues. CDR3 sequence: CASSSNGLAGEQYF. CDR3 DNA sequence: TGTGCCAGCAGTTCAAACGGACTAGCGGGGGAGCAGTACTTC.

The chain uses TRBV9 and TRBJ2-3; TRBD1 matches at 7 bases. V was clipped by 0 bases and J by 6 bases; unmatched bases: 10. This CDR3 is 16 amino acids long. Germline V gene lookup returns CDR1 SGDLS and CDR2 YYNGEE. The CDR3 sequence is CASSVEGASPVDTQYF. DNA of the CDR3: TGTGCCAGCAGCGTAGAGGGGGCTAGTCCTGTCGATACGCAGTATTTT.

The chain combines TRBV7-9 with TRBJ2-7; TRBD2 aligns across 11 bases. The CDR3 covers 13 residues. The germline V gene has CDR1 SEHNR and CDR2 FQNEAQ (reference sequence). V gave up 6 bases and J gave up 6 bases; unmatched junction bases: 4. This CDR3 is CASRLAGVSEQYF. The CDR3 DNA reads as TGTGCCAGCAGACTAGCGGGAGTGTCCGAGCAGTACTTC.

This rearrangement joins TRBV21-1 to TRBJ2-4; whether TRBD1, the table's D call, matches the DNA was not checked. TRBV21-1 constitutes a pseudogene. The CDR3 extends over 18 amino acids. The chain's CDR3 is CASSKGTGTKLAKNIQYF. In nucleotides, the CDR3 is TGTGCCAGCAGCAAGGGGACAGGGACGAAACTAGCCAAAAACATTCAGTACTTC.

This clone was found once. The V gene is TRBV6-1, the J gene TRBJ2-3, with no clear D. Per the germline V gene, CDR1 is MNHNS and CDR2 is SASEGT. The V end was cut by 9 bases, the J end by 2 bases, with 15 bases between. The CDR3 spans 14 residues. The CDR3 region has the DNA TGTGCCAGTCAGGCAGAACTCGACACAGATACGCAGTATTTT. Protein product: CASQAELDTDTQYF.

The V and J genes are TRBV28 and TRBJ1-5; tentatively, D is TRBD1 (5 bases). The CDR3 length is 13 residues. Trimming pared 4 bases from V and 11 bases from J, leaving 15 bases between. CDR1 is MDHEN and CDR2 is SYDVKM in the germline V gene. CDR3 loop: CASSSPPTGAQHF. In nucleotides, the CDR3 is TGTGCCAGCAGTTCTCCCCCAACAGGTGCCCAGCATTTT.